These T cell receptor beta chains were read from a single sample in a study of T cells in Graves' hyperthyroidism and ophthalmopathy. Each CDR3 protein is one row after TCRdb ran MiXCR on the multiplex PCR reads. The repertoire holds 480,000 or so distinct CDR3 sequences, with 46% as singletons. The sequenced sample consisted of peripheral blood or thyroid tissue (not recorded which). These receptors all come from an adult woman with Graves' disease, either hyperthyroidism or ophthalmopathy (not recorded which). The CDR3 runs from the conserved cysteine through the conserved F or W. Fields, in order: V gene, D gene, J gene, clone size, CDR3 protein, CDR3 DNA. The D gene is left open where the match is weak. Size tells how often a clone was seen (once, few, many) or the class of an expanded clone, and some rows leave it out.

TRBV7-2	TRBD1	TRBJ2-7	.	CASSSAGQGFSEQYF	TGTGCCAGCAGCTCAGCAGGACAGGGGTTTTCCGAGCAGTACTTC
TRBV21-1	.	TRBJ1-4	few	CASSRGFPAEKLFF	TGTGCCAGCAGTCGGGGCTTTCCTGCTGAAAAACTGTTTTTT
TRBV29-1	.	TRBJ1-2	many	CSVEKGNYGYTF	TGCAGCGTTGAAAAGGGAAACTATGGCTACACCTTC
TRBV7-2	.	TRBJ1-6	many	CASSLEGLNNSPLHF	TGTGCCAGCAGCTTAGAGGGACTCAATAATTCACCCCTCCACTTT
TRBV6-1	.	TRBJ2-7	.	CASSYTGRVSEQYF	TGTGCCAGCAGTTACACGGGACGGGTAAGCGAGCAGTACTTC
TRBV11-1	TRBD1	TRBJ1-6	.	CASSSGTGASSPLHF	TGTGCCAGCAGCTCCGGGACAGGGGCTAGTTCACCCCTCCACTTT
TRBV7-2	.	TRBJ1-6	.	CASSLGPGEGDSPLHF	TGTGCCAGCAGCTTAGGTCCAGGGGAAGGGGATTCACCCCTCCACTTT
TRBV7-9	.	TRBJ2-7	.	CASSHPGAYEQYF	TGTGCCAGCAGCCATCCAGGGGCCTACGAGCAGTACTTC
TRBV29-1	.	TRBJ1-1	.	CSVQPQGTEAFF	TGCAGCGTCCAACCACAGGGCACTGAAGCTTTCTTT
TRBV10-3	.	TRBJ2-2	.	CAISELSFRVTGELFF	TGTGCCATCAGTGAGTTATCCTTCAGGGTCACCGGGGAGCTGTTTTTT
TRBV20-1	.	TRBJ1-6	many	CSATDSSYNSSLHF	TGCAGTGCTACTGACAGCTCCTATAATTCATCCCTCCACTTT
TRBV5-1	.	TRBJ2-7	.	CASSLVGGEYEQYF	TGCGCCAGCAGCTTGGTGGGTGGGGAGTACGAGCAGTACTTC
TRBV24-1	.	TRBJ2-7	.	CALRSGQTYEQYF	TGTGCCTTACGTTCGGGACAAACCTACGAGCAGTACTTC
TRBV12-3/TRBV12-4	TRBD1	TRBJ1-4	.	CASSLLGTGKEELFF	TGTGCCAGCAGCCTCTTGGGGACAGGGAAAGAAGAACTGTTTTTT
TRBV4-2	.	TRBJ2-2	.	CASSQALQASGELFF	TGTGCCAGCAGCCAAGCCCTCCAGGCTTCCGGGGAGCTGTTTTTT
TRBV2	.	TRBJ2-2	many	CASKGTGNTGELFF	TGTGCCAGCAAAGGGACGGGGAACACCGGGGAGCTGTTTTTT
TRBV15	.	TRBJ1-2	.	CATSGGGSTIAGYTF	TGTGCCACCAGTGGGGGCGGCAGTACAATAGCGGGCTACACCTTC
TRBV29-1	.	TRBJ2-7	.	CSTSQGLGGGEQYF	TGCAGCACTTCACAGGGGCTCGGGGGGGGGGAGCAGTACTTC
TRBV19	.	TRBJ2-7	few	CASSLSQGYYEQYF	TGTGCCAGTAGTCTTTCTCAGGGTTACTACGAGCAGTACTTC
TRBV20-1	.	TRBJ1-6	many	CSAPSDYNSPLHF	TGCAGTGCTCCCTCCGATTATAATTCACCCCTCCACTTT
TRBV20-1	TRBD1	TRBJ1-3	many	CSALPRGLTGNTIYF	TGCAGTGCTCTTCCCAGGGGGTTGACTGGAAACACCATATATTTT
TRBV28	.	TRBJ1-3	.	CARSFWGNLGNTIYF	TGTGCCAGGAGTTTTTGGGGAAATCTAGGAAACACCATATATTTT
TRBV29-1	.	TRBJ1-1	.	CSVEEAMNTEAFF	TGCAGCGTTGAAGAGGCCATGAACACTGAAGCTTTCTTT
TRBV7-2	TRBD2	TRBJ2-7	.	CASSYSSTSAPYEQYF	TGTGCCAGCAGTTACTCGAGCACTAGCGCTCCCTACGAGCAGTACTTC
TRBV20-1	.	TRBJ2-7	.	CSADQEVYEQYF	TGCAGTGCTGACCAGGAGGTCTACGAGCAGTACTTC
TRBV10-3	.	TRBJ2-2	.	CATRIGGNTGELFF	TGTGCCACCCGGATTGGCGGGAACACCGGGGAGCTGTTTTTT
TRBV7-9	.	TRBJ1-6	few	CASSGPLNF	TGTGCCAGCAGCGGACCCCTAAACTTT
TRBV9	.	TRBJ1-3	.	CASSVGGRTIYF	TGTGCCAGCAGCGTAGGTGGTCGGACCATATATTTT
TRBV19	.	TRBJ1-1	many	CASSIDPSAIFEAFF	TGTGCCAGTAGTATAGATCCCTCTGCGATTTTTGAAGCTTTCTTT